This TCR beta chain is drawn from a study of monozygotic twins with inflammatory bowel disease. To note about this clonotype: Its target is not known.

During cDNA synthesis, UMIs that each contained a 6-nucleotide sample barcode were added by means of template switching. TCRdb reprocessed the 5' RACE reads and keeps a single row for each CDR3 protein, giving no DNA. The listing records about 170,000 distinct CDR3 sequences. Study-wide points: The existence of one strong signal or clonotype linked to IBD lacked support.

The receptor was derived from a human donor with ulcerative colitis or Crohn's disease, or a healthy co-twin of an affected twin (not recorded which). Specimen: blood.

The CDR3 loop is CSAPHVGYAEAFF. The chain has TRBV20-1 and TRBJ1-1. Germline V gene data show CDR1 as DFQATT and CDR2 as SNEGSKA (reference sequence). There are 13 residues in the CDR3.